This T cell receptor (beta chain) was observed in a study of brain T cells in children with intractable seizures. Profiled with immunoSEQ multiplex PCR; TCRdb holds only in-frame clones, not every one. This repertoire shows around 340,000 clones, about 93% found once; its top ten account for around 5%. Trimming shortened V by 3 bases and J by 0 bases, and 15 bases separated the two germline ends. Per the germline V gene, CDR1 is LNHDA and CDR2 is SQIVND (reference sequence). This CDR3 has 18 amino acids. Noted time point: blood from clinic visit 5 months post-surgery; TSC patient then seizure free. This receptor was obtained from a boy younger than two with tuberous sclerosis and intractable seizures. The J gene is TRBJ1-6, the V gene TRBV19, with a weak D call TRBD1 (5 bases). The specimen comprised peripheral blood, sampled around 5 months after surgery. The CDR3 loop is CASSIDSDLSSYNSPLHF. CDR3 DNA: TGTGCCAGTAGTATCGACAGCGATCTGAGCTCCTATAATTCACCCCTCCACTTT.